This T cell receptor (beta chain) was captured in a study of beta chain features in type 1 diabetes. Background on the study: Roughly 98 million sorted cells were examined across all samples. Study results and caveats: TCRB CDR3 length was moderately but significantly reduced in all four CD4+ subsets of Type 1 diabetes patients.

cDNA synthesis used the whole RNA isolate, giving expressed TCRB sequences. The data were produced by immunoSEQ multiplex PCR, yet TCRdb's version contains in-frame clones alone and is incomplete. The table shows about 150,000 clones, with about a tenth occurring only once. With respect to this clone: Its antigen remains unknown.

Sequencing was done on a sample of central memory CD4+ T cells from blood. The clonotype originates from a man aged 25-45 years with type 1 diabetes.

CDR3 nucleotide sequence: TGTGCCAGCAGCTTAGCGCAGGGGAACTTTAATGAAAAACTGTTTTTT. The encoded protein is CASSLAQGNFNEKLFF. This chain connects TRBV7-6 to TRBJ1-4; tentatively, D is TRBD1 (6 bases). V was cut by 0 bases and J by 4 bases, with 12 bases left in between. This CDR3 contains 16 residues. Germline V gene lookup returns CDR1 SGHVS and CDR2 FNYEAQ.